One and the same sample provided the 12 T cell receptor beta chains below, sequenced in a study of blood T cells in healthy people across ages (dated by TCRdb to between 2014 and 2017). The method behind the library was 5' RACE. The listed sequencing device is Illumina HiSeq 2500. A second PCR of roughly 6 to 11 cycles was run with a J-beta primer mix and a sample-barcoded 5' primer. TCRdb passed the public sequencing reads through fastp at Q25 and MiXCR, retaining productive beta sequences. All rows with the same CDR3 protein become a single entry with the most common DNA and genes. For this sample there are approximately 1,100,000 distinct CDR3 sequences; 35% to 50% appear just once. The ten largest clones capture under 20% of the sample. Material for sequencing was blood. The receptors shown here come from a woman in her sixties or seventies in good health.

Comment on this clonotype: The junction does not match germline at one end; this may be a read error. The CDR3 sequence is CASSQVTDATNEQFF. In DNA form, the CDR3 reads TGCGCCAGCAGCCAAGTGACGGACGCAACTAATGAACAGTTCTTC. V and J are TRBV4-1 and TRBJ2-1; D unresolved. Germline lookup yields CDR1 MGHRA and CDR2 YSYEKL. This CDR3 is built from 15 residues.

V usage is TRBV20-1 and J usage is TRBJ2-1, with 13 bases matching TRBD2. The CDR3 length is 18 residues. Germline V lookup: CDR1 DFQATT, CDR2 SNEGSKA (reference sequence). The V segment lost 3 bases and the J segment 1 base; nucleotides outside the gene matches: 9. The CDR3 reads CSARGPATSGRSYNEQFF. CDR3 nucleotide sequence: TGCAGTGCTAGGGGCCCGGCGACTAGCGGGAGGTCCTACAATGAGCAGTTCTTC.

This sequence joins TRBV5-1 and TRBJ2-7, with D unclear. V shed 0 bases and J shed 0 bases, with 19 bases lying between them. Germline CDR1 and CDR2: SGHRS and YFSETQ. The CDR3 runs to 18 residues. CDR3 amino acids: CASSLGGNRAVSSYEQYF. The CDR3 nucleotides are TGCGCCAGCAGCTTGGGGGGTAACCGGGCGGTCAGCTCCTACGAGCAGTACTTC.

The chain carries TRBV12-3 or TRBV12-4 and TRBJ1-1, with 8 positions matching TRBD1. The ends lost 6 bases at V and 1 base at J; junction bases unmatched: 10. The CDR3 extends over 16 amino acids. The CDR3 DNA follows: TGTGCCAGCAGCCCCCAGGGGGCCTTACCGAACACTGAAGCTTTCTTT. Translating it yields CASSPQGALPNTEAFF.

This clonotype was seen a handful of times. The chain recombines TRBV7-2 with TRBJ2-5; D is undetermined. Germline V gene sequence: CDR1 SGHTA, CDR2 FQGNSA. The CDR3 spans 12 residues. Between the trimmed V and J ends, which lost 6 bases and 4 bases, there was a span of 9 bases. The CDR3 sequence: CASRRAGETQYF. CDR3 bases: TGTGCCAGCAGACGTGCTGGAGAGACCCAGTACTTC. Full variable domain (outside the CDR3, taken from reference TRBV7-2 and TRBJ2-5): GAGVSQSPSNKVTEKGKDVELRCDPISGHTALYWYRQSLGQGLEFLIYFQGNSAPDKSGLPSDRFSAERTGGSVSTLTIQRTQQEDSAVYLCASRRAGETQYFGPGTRLLVL.

This clonotype was counted a few times. The V gene is TRBV29-1, the J gene TRBJ2-7; D is unclear. The DNA matches TRBJ2-5 better at its end, which makes the J call doubtful. The germline V gene encodes CDR1 SQVTM and CDR2 ANQGSEA. CDR3 length: 13 amino acids. The CDR3 coding sequence is TGCAGCGTTGAAGATGCAGGTTTGGGGACCCAGTACTTC. Amino acids: CSVEDAGLGTQYF.

This clonotype was observed many times. V is TRBV29-1 and J is TRBJ2-7; 9 bases are a match to TRBD1. The germline gives CDR1 SQVTM, CDR2 ANQGSEA. The CDR3 has 13 residues. Unmatched junction bases numbered 1, after V lost 4 bases and J lost 0 bases. The CDR3 is CSVGQGGSYEQYF. CDR3 sequence (DNA): TGCAGCGTTGGACAGGGGGGCTCCTACGAGCAGTACTTC.

Notes on this clonotype: A read error is possible here, since a much larger clone lies one base away. The CDR3 coding sequence is TGCAGCGTCACGGACGGGACGAACTATGGCTACACCTTC. The encoded protein is CSVTDGTNYGYTF. J is TRBJ1-2 and V is TRBV29-1; the D gene is possibly TRBD1 (5 bases). From germline, CDR1 is SQVTM and CDR2 ANQGSEA. This CDR3 spans 13 amino acids. V was shortened by 6 bases and J by 2 bases, with 13 bases between the two germline ends.

The V and J genes are TRBV20-1 and TRBJ2-3; the D gene could be TRBD1 or TRBD2 (5 bases each). Trimming stripped 5 bases from V and 2 bases from J, with 11 bases between. CDR1 and CDR2 from the germline V gene are DFQATT and SNEGSKA (reference sequence). This CDR3 has 13 amino acids. For the CDR3, the DNA is TGCAGTGCTCAATCGGGGCTCACAGATACGCAGTATTTT. This translates into CSAQSGLTDTQYF.

The rearrangement links TRBV11-2 to TRBJ2-7; 14 bases match TRBD2. This CDR3 has 18 amino acids. Trimming at V came to 3 bases and at J to 0 bases, leaving 7 bases not matched to a gene. Germline lookup yields CDR1 SGHAT and CDR2 FQNNGV. Here the CDR3 reads CASSFGLAGGGHSYEQYF. CDR3 DNA: TGTGCCAGCAGCTTTGGACTAGCGGGAGGCGGACACTCCTACGAGCAGTACTTC.

The chain employs TRBV21-1 and TRBJ2-3; the D call of TRBD2 is as the table states it, not checked on the DNA. TRBV21-1 is noted as a pseudogene. The CDR3 has 15 residues. The CDR3 here is CASTPGRSNTDTQYF. The CDR3 coding sequence is TGTGCCAGCACCCCAGGGAGGTCTAACACAGATACGCAGTATTTT.

This clonotype occurred a few times. The chain has TRBV29-1 and TRBJ2-5; D gene uncertain. Trimming cost V 0 bases and J 1 base, with 12 bases left between them. Germline CDR1 reads SQVTM; CDR2 reads ANQGSEA. The CDR3 has 15 residues. CDR3: CSVEDSSESQETQYF. DNA of the CDR3: TGCAGCGTTGAAGATTCGTCAGAAAGCCAAGAGACCCAGTACTTC.